These 9 T cell receptor beta chains came from one sample sequenced in a study of blood T cells in healthy people across ages (dated by TCRdb to between 2014 and 2016). Library construction relied on 5' RACE. A second PCR of roughly 7 to 11 cycles was performed with a sample-barcoded 5' primer and a J-beta primer mix. TCRdb ran its own pipeline on the public reads, namely fastp trimming at Q25 and MiXCR clone calling, and kept in-frame beta chains. Duplicate CDR3 protein sequences are folded into a single record with the most common DNA and genes. The sample records fewer than 2,000,000 distinct CDR3 sequences, approximately 40% of which are singletons. The ten most abundant clones make up under 30% of the sample. What was sequenced was blood. The receptors stem from a human donor in good health.

This clonotype came up once. For the CDR3, the DNA is TGTGCCAGCAGCTTAGGAGCGGGGGATCTGGATGAGCAGTTCTTC. Translated, it gives CASSLGAGDLDEQFF. The chain couples TRBV7-6 to TRBJ2-1; 8 bases map to TRBD2. The V segment lost 1 base and the J segment 8 bases; nucleotides outside the gene matches: 7. Germline V lookup: CDR1 SGHVS, CDR2 FNYEAQ. CDR3 length: 15 amino acids.

The rearrangement links TRBV29-1 to TRBJ1-1, with D hard to call. Germline V lookup: CDR1 SQVTM, CDR2 ANQGSEA. The V and J ends lost 4 bases and 0 bases respectively, with 9 bases between them. CDR3 size: 13 residues. CDR3 loop: CSVGYRMNTEAFF. CDR3 DNA sequence: TGCAGCGTTGGGTACAGAATGAACACTGAAGCTTTCTTT.

The chain has TRBV2 and TRBJ1-4; D ambiguous. In germline, CDR1 is SNHLY, CDR2 FYNNEI. Trimming left V 2 bases short and J 7 bases short, with 14 bases between. The CDR3 covers 15 residues. The CDR3 DNA follows: TGTGCCAGCAGTGAATGGAACCTCAGTGGTGAAAAACTGTTTTTT. This sequence encodes CASSEWNLSGEKLFF.

The chain joins TRBV6-2 or TRBV6-3 to TRBJ2-1, with TRBD2 identical over 9 bases. Trimming removed 0 bases from V and 5 bases from J; junction bases left unmatched: 5. Germline CDR1 is MNHEY and CDR2 is SVGEGT. The CDR3 consists of 16 residues. This CDR3 reads CASSYSLAGDNNEQFF. The CDR3, as DNA: TGTGCCAGCAGTTACTCGTTAGCGGGGGACAACAATGAGCAGTTCTTC.

This clonotype was picked up a small number of times. The rearrangement joins TRBV5-1 to TRBJ2-1, with D perhaps TRBD1 or TRBD2 (5 bases each). Trimming left V 3 bases short and J 3 bases short, with 19 bases between. In germline, CDR1 is SGHRS, CDR2 YFSETQ. There are 17 residues in the CDR3. The CDR3 sequence is CASSSSPGTPLYNEQFF. DNA for the CDR3: TGCGCCAGCAGCTCGTCTCCCGGGACCCCACTCTACAATGAGCAGTTCTTC.

This clonotype was detected a few times. This sequence joins TRBV4-1 and TRBJ2-5, with TRBD2 identical over 13 bases. After removal of 4 bases from V and 2 bases from J, the junction contained 10 bases not matched to a gene. The germline V gene has CDR1 MGHRA and CDR2 YSYEKL. CDR3 size: 18 residues. The CDR3 sequence is CASSRVGTSGEPQETQYF. DNA of the CDR3: TGCGCCAGCAGCCGGGTTGGGACTAGCGGGGAGCCTCAAGAGACCCAGTACTTC.

The sample holds a few counts of this clonotype. The chain has TRBV7-2 and TRBJ1-1, with D possibly being TRBD1 (5 bases). Germline values: CDR1 SGHTA, CDR2 FQGNSA. The CDR3 loop spans 17 amino acids. With 1 base removed from V and 10 bases from J, the gap between germline ends came to 25 bases. DNA of the CDR3: TGTGCCAGCAGCTTAGGACGGAACCGGGGCCTAAATTATAGAGCTTTCTTT. It is translated as CASSLGRNRGLNYRAFF.

This clonotype appeared a few times. The chain recombines TRBV20-1 with TRBJ2-5; D uncertain. Germline V gene sequence: CDR1 DFQATT, CDR2 SNEGSKA (reference sequence). Trimming pared 3 bases from V and 3 bases from J, leaving 17 bases between. CDR3 size: 15 residues. Here the CDR3 reads CSARVNARKKETQYF. In DNA form, the CDR3 reads TGCAGTGCTAGGGTTAACGCCCGAAAAAAAGAGACCCAGTACTTC.

As for this clonotype: A much larger clone differs from this one at a single base, so this may be a read error. The chain employs TRBV20-1 and TRBJ2-1; 8 bases match TRBD2. The J segment lost 8 bases and the V segment lost 3 bases, leaving 6 bases of the junction unmatched. CDR3 length equals 13 residues. The germline V gene has CDR1 DFQATT and CDR2 SNEGSKA (reference sequence). The CDR3 bases are TGCAGTGCTAGGGGCGGGGGGTGCGATGAGCAGTTCTTC. Residues: CSARGGGCDEQFF.